This T cell receptor (beta chain) was sequenced during a study of cytomegalovirus exposure and HLA in healthy donors (dated by TCRdb to about 2017). Notes on the research overall: According to an earlier analysis of 550 to 750 of the donors, 150 million to 200 million T cells yielded 90 million to 140 million unique TCR beta sequences and around 280 Gb of sequence data. About 310 gigabases of sequencing data and approximately 85 million unique TCR sequences were included in an early release covering 550 to 650 HLA-typed donors. The genetic ancestry cluster associated with self-reported Caucasian donors included roughly 84% of the roughly 390 genotyped donors. The aim of the study was to test whether cataloging public T cell receptors could identify signatures of past pathogen exposure. The study used immunosequencing to profile the T cell repertoires of 666 subjects and linked those repertoires to cytomegalovirus serostatus. A separate validation cohort of roughly 130 different subjects was used in addition to the 666-subject first cohort. To predict cytomegalovirus infection status, the study combined high-throughput TCR immunosequencing, statistical association of individual TCRs with disease status, and machine learning. To study patterns of TCR occurrence, a later analysis re-analyzed previously published TCR beta repertoires from around 670 donors and added high-resolution HLA genotyping. The later analysis used no new phenotypic data to find candidate immune exposures, relying instead on TCR beta sequences and their occurrence across donors. An earlier analysis of a few hundred of the donors applied high-throughput TCR beta sequencing to assess whether each TCR beta V gene segment acted as functional or pseudogenic. Alongside the repertoire data, information on donor age, sex, ethnicity and CMV serostatus was compiled. A later genetic analysis took genome-wide SNP genotypes for about 55% of the 666 donors and used that subset as a discovery cohort. All discovery cohort repertoires had been generated on a single sequencing platform. Class I and class II HLA loci were covered by the typing at four-digit resolution. Typing coverage varied by locus: about 620-630 donors for A, B, C, DRB1 and DQB1; more than 500 for DQA1; over 600 for DPA1; about 450 for DPB1. Because of strong linkage in the cohort, 4 to 6 DR-DQ haplotypes were treated as single units for association and clustering. Across under 500 genotyped donors of the cohort, an average of about 200,000 unique TCR beta nucleotide sequences per donor were sequenced, and around 20% of those sequences were non-productive. General study outcomes and caveats: This cohort had only TCR beta chains sequenced, and the lack of alpha or paired-chain data limited which features could be detected. An association between a missense DCLRE1C variant and V-gene and J-gene trimming of TCR beta chains was found in a later genetic analysis and replicated in an independent cohort. Correlated functional status among segregating V segments might be attributable to linkage disequilibrium, but an unknown experimental factor could not be ruled out. Because HLA typing was missing for some donors at each locus, association tests included only the typed subset. A cluster of highly shared sequence variants was judged likely to represent a technical artifact of the sequencing pipeline. In an earlier analysis of about 540 of the donors, most TCR beta V segments were observed in productive rearrangements about 90% or about 30% of the time, broadly matching IMGT annotations. Strong co-occurrence of HLA alleles, especially DR and DQ, made assigning TCR associations to individual alleles difficult. Most TCR sequences were observed very rarely across donors, whereas some public TCRs were present in many individuals. A later genetic analysis reported fewer N-insertions in productive TCRs among donors in an Asian-associated ancestry cluster than the approximately 670-donor mean. The study listed approximately 150 TCR beta chains as associated with cytomegalovirus. The authors suggested that the approach could potentially be extended to other disease states and immunological phenotypes. Because counts were too low, roughly 17 rarely observed V segments, including chromosome 9 orphons, were left out of the earlier analysis of 587 of the donors. According to a later analysis, most CMV-associated TCR beta chains appeared to be HLA-restricted, and the HLA associations seemed to be driven largely by CMV exposure. In vitro tests confirmed that a few of the cytomegalovirus-associated TCR beta chains recognize cytomegalovirus antigens. A later analysis reported that several top co-occurrence clusters appeared linked to parvovirus B19, influenza, CMV and Epstein-Barr virus. In a later analysis, around 17,000 TCR beta sequences were associated with specific HLA alleles at a false discovery rate of 0.05. According to a later analysis, TCR association rates differed among HLA loci, with DRB1 alleles showing the most associated TCRs and HLA-C alleles showing the fewest. CMV serostatus was the only immune exposure information available for the cohort. In a later analysis, HLA-associated TCR beta chains showed more clonal expansion and lower generation probabilities than non-associated chains that were equally common. A further reported finding was that TCR beta sequences accurately predicted the HLA-A and HLA-B alleles for most subjects in the first cohort. The classifier was reported to diagnose cytomegalovirus status with high specificity and sensitivity in both the original cohort and the validation cohort. The presence/absence analyses assumed that sequencing depth was roughly uniform across donors, and that assumption may not be true.

To prepare the library, the immunoSEQ multiplex PCR assay was applied. The multiplex PCR relied on a mix of 60 forward primers for TCR Vbeta segments and 13 reverse primers for TCR Jbeta segments. A multiplex PCR assay on genomic DNA amplified the CDR3 region of rearranged TCR beta genes. The amplified TCR beta libraries were sequenced on the Illumina HiSeq System as 87-base-pair reads. Regarding the original processing steps: Across the 500 to 700 repertoires, a later analysis counted about 81 million unique TCR beta chains, 9.5 million to 12 million of which were shared by at least two donors. A nearest-neighbor algorithm error-corrected the raw reads and collapsed the reads into unique sequences, merging closely related sequences to remove PCR and sequencing errors. Alignment of CDR3 sequences to IMGT reference sequences was used to assign V, D and J gene segments. For a sequence to be retained, a match of at least six nucleotides to both a V gene segment and a J gene segment was required. A rearrangement was called productive if the CDR3 had no stop codons and remained in frame with V and J, and every other rearrangement was called non-productive. CDR3 was defined according to IMGT convention as the region running from the second conserved V-encoded cysteine to the conserved J-encoded phenylalanine. The earlier analysis of a few hundred of the donors excluded sequences that lacked an unambiguous match to a single V gene segment. An earlier analysis of over 450 of the donors classified V segments as functional when productive rearrangements were above 56.7% and as segregating when the standard deviation between donors was above 5%. A statistical classification framework was developed to diagnose cytomegalovirus status using the catalog of TCR beta chain sequences. V and J gene assignment, in a later analysis, came from comparing TCR nucleotide sequences with IMGT/GENE-DB human TR gene sequences. A later analysis assigned CDR3 sequences and most-parsimonious VDJ recombination scenarios with the TCRdist pipeline. In a later analysis, each TCR beta chain was defined by its CDR3 amino acid sequence together with its V-gene family, and reads lacking a unique V-gene family were excluded. In a later analysis, around 600 highly shared, low-generation-probability nucleotide sequences were removed to address suspected cross-contamination and a sequencing artifact. In a later analysis, a clonal expansion index was calculated for each public chain from normalized within-repertoire ranks of inferred template counts. In a later analysis, generation probabilities were computed using a VDJ recombination model fitted to out-of-frame rearrangements, and the results were checked against IGoR. Hypergeometric tests were used in a later analysis to score TCR-TCR, TCR-HLA and TCR-CMV co-occurrence, with a repertoire-size bias correction applied to the TCR pairs. In a later analysis, false discovery rates were estimated by permuting HLA or CMV assignments 20 times. In a later analysis, co-occurring TCRs were grouped using DBSCAN, with TCRdist sequence similarity added in when clustering inside HLA-allele-positive subsets. Repertoires with fewer than 30,000 or more than 120,000 public chains, plus five repertoires with anomalous nucleotide sharing, were excluded from co-occurrence clustering. Sourced from immuneACCESS, this table was stored by TCRdb with only in-frame sequences that have V and J called. A share of the clones is absent; for the studies checked, an unresolved V gene accounts for under half, and the remainder has no known explanation. The D gene and trimming were derived from the DNA, and the V and J assignments and clone size from that table. Here the sample has some 100,000 clones; around three quarters occur a single time. The ten largest account for over 4% of the sample.

In total, 500 to 700 healthy bone marrow donors made up the cohort. All cohort members were sampled while nominally healthy, although unrecorded immune exposures were likely present. The donor tested CMV seropositive and was one of the 289 seropositive cohort members. A peripheral blood sample was provided by each donor, and peripheral blood mononuclear cells were used for TCR beta sequencing. The Qiagen DNeasy Blood Extraction Kit was used to extract genomic DNA from the blood cell samples. A word on this clone: Its antigen specificity is not known. No base-level quality is on record; no much larger clone is a single base apart.

This TCR came from a female donor in good health and CMV-seropositive. Sample: PBMCs.

The sequence in DNA is TGTGCCAGCAGCCCCGAGACAGGGTATGGCTACACCTTC. It encodes CASSPETGYGYTF. The chain is assembled from TRBV7-6 and TRBJ1-2; 7 of the junction bases match TRBD1. The CDR3 runs 13 amino acids, cysteine and phenylalanine included. Only CDR3 DNA is held: 39 bases, read in frame from base 1. CDR1 and CDR2 (SGHVS, FNYEAQ) derive from the germline V gene. V trim: 5 bases; J trim: 5 bases; unmatched bases: 5.